This paragraph reports one TCR beta chain. This specimen comes from a study of control samples from healthy donors and cancer patients. Per the germline V gene, CDR1 is MGHRA and CDR2 is YSYEKL. Deletions cut 0 bases from V and 0 bases from J, with 8 bases between. The CDR3 runs 15 residues. Only in-frame clones appear in the TCRdb table, and some are missing; sequencing was by immunoSEQ multiplex PCR. The sample lists some 110,000 clones; 85% to 95% were seen once. Sequencing used blood. This chain joins TRBV4-1 and TRBJ1-2, with D possibly matching TRBD1 (5 bases). The receptor was isolated from a man aged 25-40 years in good health. CDR3 coding DNA: TGCGCCAGCAGCCAAGATGGAGGGGCTAACTATGGCTACACCTTC. It specifies CASSQDGGANYGYTF.